This T cell receptor beta chain was obtained from a study of T cell repertoires in cytomegalovirus infection. The overall study: Public TCR beta signatures indicated both CMV infection and matching HLA type. The study, taken as a whole, reports: Summed public TCR beta family frequency identified CMV carriers bearing the relevant HLA. CMV-specific TCR beta clonotypes restricted by HLA-C were the ones dominating the ex vivo response.

Germline V gives CDR1 LNHNV, CDR2 YYDKDF (reference sequence). Trimming removed 4 bases from V and 3 bases from J, with 10 bases in between. The CDR3 spans 14 residues. TCRdb fed the reads into MiXCR, producing one record per CDR3 protein. The table lists 170,000 or so distinct CDR3 sequences, approximately 15% of them singletons. This clonotype has just a few counts. Its target is unknown. This receptor was obtained from a human donor in good health (CMV status not recorded). Some clones in this sample may be carry-over from other donors' samples. The genes are TRBV15 and TRBJ1-5; possible D gene TRBD1, 5 bases. What was sequenced was PBMCs. The CDR3 protein is CATSTDSVNQPQHF. CDR3 bases: TGTGCCACCAGCACCGACAGTGTCAATCAGCCCCAGCATTTT.